These 28 T cell receptor beta chains were all obtained from the same sample, sequenced in a study of T cell responses to AZD1222 COVID-19 vaccine. Clones were sequenced by immunoSEQ multiplex PCR, and TCRdb holds only the in-frame ones, with some missing. The repertoire includes about 50,000 clones, over 70% of them detected once, and roughly 14% sits in the top ten. Sequencing was performed on peripheral blood, taken on day 0 of AZD1222 vaccination. Receptor source: an adult in good health.

The V and J genes are TRBV10-2 and TRBJ2-5, with 12 bases lining up with TRBD2. CDR3 length: 15 residues. The germline gives CDR1 WSHSY, CDR2 SAAADI. V gave up 4 bases and J gave up 2 bases; unmatched junction bases: 2. Written as DNA, the CDR3 is TGCGCCAGCAGTGTGACTAGCGGGGGACAAGAGACCCAGTACTTC. It specifies CASSVTSGGQETQYF.

This clone was picked up one time. The rearrangement uses TRBV9 and TRBJ1-1, with 9 bases matching TRBD1. Losses at the gene ends were 4 bases for V and 3 bases for J; bases not matched to a gene: 4. CDR1 is SGDLS, CDR2 YYNGEE, per germline. The CDR3 consists of 14 residues. CDR3 loop: CASSFRQGDTEAFF. Here the CDR3 DNA reads TGTGCCAGCAGCTTCAGACAGGGGGACACTGAAGCTTTCTTT.

In DNA, the CDR3 is TGTGCCAGTAGTATTTACTTTGGGTCCCTGATAGAGACCCAGTACTTC. Protein sequence: CASSIYFGSLIETQYF. This chain connects TRBV19 to TRBJ2-5, with D unclear. CDR3 length: 16 residues. Trimming removed 3 bases from V and 4 bases from J, with 18 bases in between. CDR1 and CDR2 from the germline V gene are LNHDA and SQIVND (reference sequence).

The chain couples TRBV5-6 to TRBJ1-2; D unresolved. The germline V gene encodes CDR1 SGHDT and CDR2 YYEEEE. Trimming removed 0 bases at V and 3 bases at J, with 0 bases between. CDR3 length: 11 amino acids. CDR3 region: CASSLDYGYTF. The CDR3 DNA is TGTGCCAGCAGCTTGGACTATGGCTACACCTTC.

This chain connects TRBV6-5 to TRBJ1-5; 8 bases are shared with TRBD1. J lost 8 bases, V lost 6 bases, and 6 bases had no gene match. This CDR3 has 13 residues. Germline V gene lookup returns CDR1 MNHEY and CDR2 SVGAGI. The chain's CDR3 is CASSKDRGKPQHF. In DNA form, the CDR3 reads TGTGCCAGCAGCAAAGACAGGGGAAAGCCCCAGCATTTT.

The chain uses TRBV6-1 and TRBJ2-7; 11 bases are a match to TRBD2. Germline values: CDR1 MNHNS, CDR2 SASEGT. The CDR3 has 17 amino acids. Trimming took 2 bases from V and 3 from J; bases not matched to a gene: 9. DNA of the CDR3: TGTGCCAGCAGTGAAAATACTAGCGGGGGCCCCCTCTACGAGCAGTACTTC. It encodes CASSENTSGGPLYEQYF.

This chain joins TRBV14 and TRBJ2-7; D perhaps matches TRBD2 (5 bases). The length of the CDR3 is 15 residues. The V end lost 4 bases, the J end lost 6 bases, and 19 bases lay between the germline ends. CDR1 and CDR2 (germline): SGHDN, FVKESK. In nucleotides, the CDR3 is TGTGCCAGCAGCCCCCGGAGCGGAGAAGTCGGCGAGCAGTACTTC. Amino acid sequence: CASSPRSGEVGEQYF.

This clone was recorded only once. The V and J genes are TRBV27 and TRBJ2-7; possibly TRBD1 for D (5 bases). The length of the CDR3 is 15 residues. V was clipped by 5 bases and J by 0 bases, with 14 bases between them. Germline V lookup: CDR1 MNHEY, CDR2 SMNVEV (reference sequence). The CDR3 is CASSTRTSHSYEQYF. The CDR3 nucleotides are TGTGCCAGCAGTACGCGGACATCGCACTCCTACGAGCAGTACTTC.

The chain has TRBV11-2 and TRBJ2-7, with 7 bases lining up with TRBD2. CDR1 and CDR2 (germline): SGHAT, FQNNGV. The CDR3 has 13 amino acids. V shed 5 bases and J 3 bases; nucleotides not matched to a gene: 4. CDR3 bases: TGTGCCAGCAGCCGGACTAGGGGCTACGAGCAGTACTTC. Its protein product is CASSRTRGYEQYF. Looking up the rest from reference TRBV11-2 and TRBJ2-7 gives the full variable domain: EAGVAQSPRYKIIEKRQSVAFWCNPISGHATLYWYQQILGQGPKLLIQFQNNGVVDDSQLPKDRFSAERLKGVDSTLKIQPAKLEDSAVYLCASSRTRGYEQYFGPGTRLTVT.

The chain uses TRBV9 and TRBJ2-2; D is unresolved. Trimming took 4 bases from V and 6 from J, leaving 7 bases between them. The CDR3 totals 12 residues. Germline V gives CDR1 SGDLS, CDR2 YYNGEE. The CDR3 is CASSTLAGELFF. In nucleotides, the CDR3 is TGTGCCAGCAGCACGCTCGCCGGGGAGCTGTTTTTT.

The chain is built from TRBV6-5 and TRBJ2-2, with TRBD2 matching over 9 bases. This CDR3 has 16 amino acids. Per the germline V gene, CDR1 is MNHEY and CDR2 is SVGAGI. Germline trimming cut 2 bases from V and 5 bases from J; bases unmatched to any gene: 6. The CDR3 reads CASSYEAGGPTGELFF. For the CDR3, the DNA is TGTGCCAGCAGTTACGAGGCGGGAGGGCCAACCGGGGAGCTGTTTTTT.

V gene TRBV5-4 combines with J gene TRBJ1-6; 8 bases agree with TRBD1. Germline CDR1 and CDR2: SGHNT and YYREEE (reference sequence). The CDR3 sequence is 14 residues long. Losses at the gene ends were 3 bases for V and 6 bases for J; bases not matched to a gene: 2. The CDR3 loop reads CASSSRGLNSPLHF. The CDR3 region has the DNA TGTGCCAGCAGCTCCAGGGGGCTTAATTCACCCCTCCACTTT.

Relative to its sample, this clone is medium-sized. The V gene is TRBV6-4, the J gene TRBJ2-1; D is possibly TRBD1 or TRBD2 (5 bases each). The CDR3 loop spans 14 amino acids. Germline V CDR1 and CDR2: MRHNA, SNTAGT. Between the trimmed V and J ends, which lost 3 bases and 7 bases, there was a span of 13 bases. The CDR3 nucleotides are TGTGCCAGCAGTGAATCAGGAGAGGGGAATGAGCAGTTCTTC. This codes for CASSESGEGNEQFF.

This rearrangement joins TRBV11-2 to TRBJ1-1, with D unclear. The V end was cut by 4 bases, the J end by 2 bases, with 8 bases between. Germline CDR1 is SGHAT and CDR2 is FQNNGV. The CDR3 has 13 amino acids. The CDR3 sequence: CASSYQANTEAFF. The CDR3 DNA is TGTGCCAGCAGCTATCAGGCAAACACTGAAGCTTTCTTT.

The genes are TRBV6-5 and TRBJ1-2, with D maybe TRBD1 (6 bases). CDR3 size: 12 residues. Per germline, CDR1 MNHEY and CDR2 SVGAGI. V lost 2 bases and J 10 bases, leaving 11 bases between the germline ends. The CDR3 DNA is TGTGCCAGCAGTTACGCGGGGACATTCTACACCTTC. As protein: CASSYAGTFYTF.

In the case of this clone: Other DNA sequences of this sample code for an identical CDR3. The rearrangement uses TRBV4-1 and TRBJ2-1, with a weak D call TRBD1 (5 bases). CDR3 length equals 13 residues. Between the trimmed V and J ends, which lost 0 bases and 9 bases, there was a span of 9 bases. Per the germline V gene, CDR1 is MGHRA and CDR2 is YSYEKL. The CDR3: CASSQEGRGEQFF. CDR3 nucleotides: TGCGCCAGCAGCCAAGAAGGAAGGGGTGAGCAGTTCTTC.

This sequence joins TRBV7-7 and TRBJ2-2, with 8 positions matching TRBD1. The germline gives CDR1 SSHAT, CDR2 FNYEAQ (reference sequence). The ends lost 4 bases at V and 1 base at J; junction bases unmatched: 2. The CDR3 consists of 15 residues. CDR3 protein: CASSSDRGNTGELFF. As DNA, the CDR3 is TGTGCCAGCAGCTCTGACAGGGGGAACACCGGGGAGCTGTTTTTT.

The V call is TRBV2, the J call TRBJ1-3, with 10 bases identical to TRBD1. Germline loops: CDR1 SNHLY, CDR2 FYNNEI. This CDR3 contains 15 residues. The V segment lost 6 bases and the J segment 0 bases; nucleotides outside the gene matches: 2. The CDR3 spells CASRGQGTSGNTIYF. The CDR3 DNA reads as TGTGCCAGCAGGGGACAGGGGACCTCTGGAAACACCATATATTTT.

About this clone itself: The junction differs from germline at one of its ends, possibly a read error. In nucleotides, the CDR3 is TGTGCCAGCAGCTTAGATGGGACAGGGGGAAGCACCATATATTTT. Residues: CASSLDGTGGSTIYF. The chain uses TRBV7-9 and TRBJ1-3; the match to TRBD1 covers 11 bases. Germline loops: CDR1 SEHNR, CDR2 FQNEAQ (reference sequence). This CDR3 is 15 amino acids long.

This chain connects TRBV5-1 to TRBJ2-5; 9 nucleotides match TRBD2. This CDR3 is 15 amino acids long. The germline V gene has CDR1 SGHRS and CDR2 YFSETQ. V gave up 3 bases and J gave up 1 base; unmatched junction bases: 4. As DNA, the CDR3 is TGCGCCAGCAGCTGGGGGACTAGCACCCAAGAGACCCAGTACTTC. This sequence encodes CASSWGTSTQETQYF.

The J gene is TRBJ2-3, the V gene TRBV19; D possibly corresponds to TRBD2 (6 bases). V lost 11 bases and J lost 4, with 19 bases in between. The CDR3 is 14 residues long. Germline loops: CDR1 LNHDA, CDR2 SQIVND (reference sequence). For the CDR3, the DNA is TGTGCCTCTAACCCGGGGGTGCTATCAGATACGCAGTATTTT. It specifies CASNPGVLSDTQYF.

This clone was detected once. The chain carries TRBV11-3 and TRBJ1-1, with a tentative D call TRBD1 (6 bases). The CDR3 length is 11 residues. The V and J ends lost 5 bases and 12 bases respectively, with 13 bases between them. Germline V gene lookup returns CDR1 SGHNT and CDR2 YENEEA. The CDR3: CASSKQGGSFF. CDR3 DNA sequence: TGTGCCAGCAGCAAACAGGGTGGATCTTTCTTT.

V gene TRBV18 combines with J gene TRBJ1-3; tentative D call: TRBD1 (6 bases). The CDR3 extends over 16 amino acids. Between the trimmed V and J ends, which lost 1 base and 0 bases, there was a span of 10 bases. Per the germline V gene, CDR1 is KGHSH and CDR2 is LQKENI. CDR3 sequence: CASSPLDSDSGNTIYF. For the CDR3, the DNA is TGTGCCAGCTCACCACTGGACAGCGACTCTGGAAACACCATATATTTT.

The chain employs TRBV24-1 and TRBJ2-1; D might be TRBD1 (6 bases). V was pared by 7 bases and J by 7 bases, with 25 bases between. The CDR3 covers 17 residues. Germline CDR1 is KGHDR and CDR2 is SFDVKD. The CDR3 nucleotides are TGTGCCACCAGCAAAAAGCTCCACCAGGGGCAGGGGAATGAGCAGTTCTTC. Its translation is CATSKKLHQGQGNEQFF.

The chain is built from TRBV9 and TRBJ2-3; D remains ambiguous. V lost 0 bases, J lost 4 bases, and 6 bases lay in between. The CDR3 is 13 amino acids. Germline V CDR1 and CDR2: SGDLS, YYNGEE. The CDR3 coding sequence is TGTGCCAGCAGCGTAGATAACGCAGATACGCAGTATTTT. This encodes CASSVDNADTQYF.

The chain is built from TRBV29-1 and TRBJ1-1, with D unresolved. CDR3 length: 13 residues. Trimming cost V 6 bases and J 4 bases, with 15 bases left between them. The germline V gene has CDR1 SQVTM and CDR2 ANQGSEA. CDR3: CSVVVLSGTEAFF. CDR3 DNA: TGCAGCGTGGTAGTACTCTCTGGCACTGAAGCTTTCTTT.

The gene calls are TRBV7-3 and TRBJ1-1, with a possible D match to TRBD1 (6 bases). Germline V lookup: CDR1 SGHTA, CDR2 FQGTGA. CDR3 length: 14 residues. V lost 5 bases, J lost 1 base, and 11 bases lay in between. CDR3 loop: CASSRTEQNTEAFF. The DNA for the CDR3 is TGTGCCAGCAGCCGGACAGAACAGAACACTGAAGCTTTCTTT.

The chain is built from TRBV5-4 and TRBJ2-1; possible D gene TRBD2, 5 bases. Germline V lookup: CDR1 SGHNT, CDR2 YYREEE (reference sequence). Trimming took 4 bases from V and 7 from J, leaving 21 bases between them. The CDR3 extends over 16 amino acids. CDR3 DNA: TGTGCCAGCAGCCCCGTGGGTAGTCGGAAGCGGAATGAGCAGTTCTTC. It codes for CASSPVGSRKRNEQFF.